The 31 T cell receptor beta chains below were found in one sample sequenced in a study of T cell clonotyping in hematopoietic cell transplantation (dated by TCRdb to the early 2020s). Library preparation used the immunoSEQ multiplex PCR assay. Drawn from immuneACCESS, this table holds only the in-frame rearrangements with V and J called that TCRdb kept. Clones are partly lost; checked studies trace under half to an unresolved V gene and leave the rest unexplained. Recorded for this sample are over 25,000 clones; approximately 94% of them occurred a single time. The top ten constitute approximately 1.5% of the sample. The sequenced sample was peripheral blood mononuclear cells. These receptors were collected from a man aged 50 or older in good health. Some clones in this sample may be carry-over from other donors' samples.

The rearrangement joins TRBV9 to TRBJ2-7, with 7 nucleotides matching TRBD1. The CDR3 has 14 amino acids. Germline V gene lookup returns CDR1 SGDLS and CDR2 YYNGEE. V shed 4 bases and J 3 bases; nucleotides not matched to a gene: 7. The CDR3 sequence is CASSLGTDGYEQYF. CDR3 bases: TGTGCCAGCAGCCTAGGGACAGACGGCTACGAGCAGTACTTC.

The rearrangement links TRBV30 to TRBJ1-2; D is undetermined. The CDR3 extends over 12 amino acids. Trimming cost V 4 bases and J 7 bases, with 13 bases left between them. Germline CDR1 GTSNPN, CDR2 SVGIG (reference sequence). CDR3 in amino acids: CAWTDSSSGYTF. The CDR3 DNA sequence: TGTGCCTGGACGGACTCGTCCTCTGGCTACACCTTC. Full variable domain (rest looked up from reference TRBV30 and TRBJ1-2): SQTIHQWPATLVQPVGSPLSLECTVEGTSNPNLYWYRQAAGRGLQLLFYSVGIGQISSEVPQNLSASRPQDRQFILSSKKLLLSDSGFYLCAWTDSSSGYTFGSGTRLTVV.

A few counts support this clone. The CDR3 nucleotides read TGCGCCAGCAGCCGCCCGGACATCTACTATGGCTACACCTTC. This sequence encodes CASSRPDIYYGYTF. The chain employs TRBV4-1 and TRBJ1-2; possibly TRBD1 for D (5 bases). The CDR3 runs to 14 residues. Trimming shortened V by 4 bases and J by 3 bases, and 12 bases separated the two germline ends. The germline V gene has CDR1 MGHRA and CDR2 YSYEKL.

The chain couples TRBV14 to TRBJ1-6; TRBD1 might be the D (5 bases). This CDR3 has 16 amino acids. Germline lookup yields CDR1 SGHDN and CDR2 FVKESK. The V end was cut by 3 bases, the J end by 5 bases, with 14 bases between. As DNA, the CDR3 is TGTGCCAGCAGCCACCTGCAACGGGGGAATAATTCACCCCTCCACTTT. It codes for CASSHLQRGNNSPLHF.

The sample holds one count of this clone. V is TRBV2 and J is TRBJ1-3; weak D call: TRBD1 (5 bases). Trimming shortened V by 4 bases and J by 4 bases, and 8 bases separated the two germline ends. The germline gives CDR1 SNHLY, CDR2 FYNNEI. The CDR3 loop spans 13 amino acids. Here the CDR3 reads CASSVGVGNTIYF. Here the CDR3 DNA reads TGTGCCAGCAGTGTAGGGGTCGGAAACACCATATATTTT.

The rearrangement joins TRBV7-2 to TRBJ1-5; TRBD1 agrees at 8 bases. CDR1 and CDR2 (germline): SGHTA, FQGNSA. The CDR3 is 13 residues long. The J segment lost 6 bases and the V segment lost 5 bases, leaving 3 bases of the junction unmatched. CDR3 in amino acids: CASSVDRAQPQHF. Written as DNA, the CDR3 is TGTGCCAGCAGCGTGGACAGGGCTCAGCCCCAGCATTTT.

The V gene is TRBV6-5, the J gene TRBJ2-1, with TRBD1 identical over 7 bases. The CDR3 is 13 amino acids. V was pared by 5 bases and J by 7 bases, with 5 bases of the junction left unmatched. Germline values: CDR1 MNHEY, CDR2 SVGAGI. This CDR3 is CASSARDRNEQFF. DNA for the CDR3: TGTGCCAGCAGTGCCCGGGACAGAAATGAGCAGTTCTTC.

The chain recombines TRBV29-1 with TRBJ1-1, with a weak D call TRBD1 (6 bases). The germline V gene has CDR1 SQVTM and CDR2 ANQGSEA. Deletions cut 7 bases from V and 5 bases from J, with 20 bases between. This CDR3 comprises 14 residues. The chain's CDR3 is CSALGGGLETEAFF. The CDR3 nucleotides are TGCAGCGCCCTTGGGGGGGGCCTGGAGACTGAAGCTTTCTTT.

The rearrangement uses TRBV7-2 and TRBJ1-5; D not certain. The germline V gene has CDR1 SGHTA and CDR2 FQGNSA. Trimming cost V 0 bases and J 3 bases, with 6 bases left between them. The CDR3 has 14 amino acids. The CDR3: CASSLAWFNQPQHF. CDR3 in DNA: TGTGCCAGCAGCTTAGCTTGGTTCAATCAGCCCCAGCATTTT.

The rearrangement links TRBV27 to TRBJ1-6; TRBD1 is a possible D gene (5 bases). The CDR3 is made up of 16 amino acids. CDR1 is MNHEY and CDR2 is SMNVEV in the germline V gene (reference sequence). V lost 5 bases and J 9 bases, leaving 20 bases between the germline ends. CDR3 nucleotide sequence: TGTGCCAGCAGTAATAACAGGAGGCTTGGTCTTTCACCCCTCCACTTT. This codes for CASSNNRRLGLSPLHF.

About this clone: Mismatch with germline at one junction end may stem from a read error. This chain uses TRBV7-2 with TRBJ1-2; 10 positions agree with TRBD1. Germline values: CDR1 SGHTA, CDR2 FQGNSA. The CDR3 length is 14 residues. CDR3 coding DNA: TGTGCCAGCACCTTAGGGCCCGGGACAGGGGCTATAACCTTC. It yields the protein CASTLGPGTGAITF.

As regards this clone: The junction differs from germline at one of its ends, possibly a read error. V gene TRBV2 combines with J gene TRBJ2-7, with D possibly TRBD2 on 5 matching bases. Germline V gives CDR1 SNHLY, CDR2 FYNNEI. The CDR3 runs to 10 residues. The DNA of the CDR3 is TGTGCCAGCAGTGGAGGACTGCTCAACTTC. This gives the protein CASSGGLLNF. The variable domain in full, completed from reference TRBV2 and TRBJ2-7, reads EPEVTQTPSHQVTQMGQEVILRCVPISNHLYFYWYRQILGQKVEFLVSFYNNEISEKSEIFDDQFSVERPDGSNFTLKIRSTKLEDSAMYFCASSGGLLNFGPGTRLTVT.

This chain joins TRBV5-4 and TRBJ2-1; 9 bases are a match to TRBD2. Germline trimming cut 0 bases from V and 4 bases from J; bases unmatched to any gene: 5. Germline CDR1 is SGHNT and CDR2 is YYREEE (reference sequence). This CDR3 spans 16 amino acids. The CDR3 coding sequence is TGTGCCAGCAGCTTGGCTGCTAGCGGGACGTACAATGAGCAGTTCTTC. This translates into CASSLAASGTYNEQFF.

This rearrangement joins TRBV30 to TRBJ2-3; D is ambiguous. CDR3 size: 12 residues. V gave up 2 bases and J gave up 7 bases, with 10 bases separating them. CDR1 GTSNPN and CDR2 SVGIG come from the germline V gene (reference sequence). The CDR3 sequence: CAWSISRNTQYF. CDR3 bases: TGTGCCTGGAGTATCTCTCGAAATACGCAGTATTTT.

The gene calls are TRBV7-2 and TRBJ2-2, with 7 positions matching TRBD1. The CDR3 extends over 16 amino acids. Germline assignment: CDR1 SGHTA and CDR2 FQGNSA. J gave up 5 bases and V 1 base, and 7 bases lay outside the gene matches. CDR3 sequence reads: CASSLGRQGRTGELFF. The CDR3 region has the DNA TGTGCCAGCAGCTTAGGGAGACAGGGTAGGACCGGGGAGCTGTTTTTT.

This chain connects TRBV28 to TRBJ2-7; D unresolved. Looked up from germline, CDR1 is MDHEN and CDR2 is SYDVKM. The CDR3 has 11 residues. V gave up 4 bases and J gave up 7 bases, with 8 bases separating them. The CDR3 here is CASSSPREQYF. CDR3 bases: TGTGCCAGCAGTTCGCCTCGGGAGCAGTACTTC. Together with reference TRBV28 and TRBJ2-7, the CDR3 gives the full variable domain: DVKVTQSSRYLVKRTGEKVFLECVQDMDHENMFWYRQDPGLGLRLIYFSYDVKMKEKGDIPEGYSVSREKKERFSLILESASTNQTSMYLCASSSPREQYFGPGTRLTVT.

The genes are TRBV5-4 and TRBJ2-5, with D tentatively TRBD2 (5 bases). The germline V gene has CDR1 SGHNT and CDR2 YYREEE (reference sequence). V was trimmed by 3 bases and J by 0 bases, leaving 18 bases between them. This CDR3 is 17 amino acids long. The CDR3 DNA sequence: TGTGCCAGCAGCTCCCATCAGCAAACGGGGTACCAAGAGACCCAGTACTTC. Residues: CASSSHQQTGYQETQYF.

The rearrangement uses TRBV6-1 and TRBJ1-2; no reliable D call. The germline V and J ends were trimmed by 3 bases and 3 bases, with 20 bases remaining between them. The CDR3 covers 17 residues. Per the germline V gene, CDR1 is MNHNS and CDR2 is SASEGT. In nucleotides, the CDR3 is TGTGCCAGCAGTGATCGGTGGGGAAGGAGTTCGTACTATGGCTACACCTTC. As protein: CASSDRWGRSSYYGYTF.

The chain combines TRBV13 with TRBJ2-3, with D tentatively TRBD1 or TRBD2 (6 bases each). V dropped 3 bases and J dropped 3 bases, with 16 bases sitting between them. The germline V gene has CDR1 PRHDT and CDR2 FYEKMQ (reference sequence). CDR3 length: 16 amino acids. The CDR3 reads CASSLFSGAKTDTQYF. DNA of the CDR3: TGTGCCAGCAGCTTGTTTTCGGGGGCCAAGACAGATACGCAGTATTTT.

V is TRBV30 and J is TRBJ1-5, with D unclear. Trimming pared 0 bases from V and 2 bases from J, leaving 20 bases between. The V gene's germline CDR1 is GTSNPN and CDR2 SVGIG (reference sequence). The CDR3 extends over 18 amino acids. CDR3 sequence (DNA): TGTGCCTGGAGTGTAGAGGGAGCGGTCATTTGGGGCAATCAGCCCCAGCATTTT. It codes for CAWSVEGAVIWGNQPQHF.

The rearrangement links TRBV10-1 to TRBJ2-7; D not certain. Trimming took off 0 bases at V and 6 bases at J, with 18 bases between the two ends. CDR3 length equals 16 residues. The germline CDR1 and CDR2 sequences are WNHNN and SYGVQD (reference sequence). The CDR3 nucleotides read TGCGCCAGCAGTGAGTCTCTGGCCTACGGGTCGGTCGAGCAGTACTTC. This gives the protein CASSESLAYGSVEQYF.

The chain employs TRBV5-1 and TRBJ2-7, with a weak D call TRBD1 (6 bases). V was shortened by 1 base and J by 2 bases, with 7 bases between the two germline ends. CDR1 is SGHRS, CDR2 YFSETQ, per germline. This CDR3 comprises 13 residues. The CDR3 here is CASSLTGPYEQYF. In nucleotides, the CDR3 is TGCGCCAGCAGCTTGACAGGGCCCTACGAGCAGTACTTC.

The rearrangement joins TRBV30 to TRBJ2-7; D possibly matches TRBD1 or TRBD2 (5 bases each). Trimming removed 0 bases from V and 2 bases from J, with 17 bases in between. The CDR3 has 16 residues. CDR1 is GTSNPN, CDR2 SVGIG, per germline (reference sequence). The CDR3 spells CAWSVLRGQRAYEQYF. CDR3 nucleotides: TGTGCCTGGAGTGTTTTGAGGGGCCAGAGAGCCTACGAGCAGTACTTC.

The chain recombines TRBV19 with TRBJ1-2; perhaps TRBD1 as D (5 bases). V was pared by 0 bases and J by 4 bases, with 18 bases between. This CDR3 is built from 17 residues. CDR1 LNHDA and CDR2 SQIVND come from the germline V gene (reference sequence). The CDR3 region has the DNA TGTGCCAGTAGTATAGAGGCAGGGTCGGTCTTGGGCTATGGCTACACCTTC. As protein: CASSIEAGSVLGYGYTF.

This chain links TRBV6-5 with TRBJ1-1, with no clear D. This CDR3 contains 14 residues. Trimming removed 6 bases at V and 4 bases at J, with 15 bases between. Germline V gives CDR1 MNHEY, CDR2 SVGAGI. CDR3 amino acids: CASRITTDITEAFF. In nucleotides, the CDR3 is TGTGCCAGCAGAATAACAACAGATATCACTGAAGCTTTCTTT.

V usage is TRBV6-1 and J usage is TRBJ2-5; no clear D gene. The CDR3 has 12 residues. Germline CDR1 reads MNHNS; CDR2 reads SASEGT. Trimming stripped 1 base from V and 5 bases from J, with 5 bases between. DNA for the CDR3: TGTGCCAGCAGTGAAGGGTATGAGACCCAGTACTTC. It translates to CASSEGYETQYF.

V usage is TRBV7-9 and J usage is TRBJ2-1, with TRBD1 as a possible D gene (6 bases). The CDR3 loop spans 17 amino acids. The V gene's germline CDR1 is SEHNR and CDR2 FQNEAQ (reference sequence). The ends were cut back, 4 bases at V and 1 base at J, with 17 bases in the middle. This CDR3 is CASSYSVGGASYNEQFF. Here the CDR3 DNA reads TGTGCCAGCAGCTATAGCGTAGGGGGTGCATCCTACAATGAGCAGTTCTTC.

The chain is built from TRBV4-3 and TRBJ2-7, with 9 positions matching TRBD2. CDR1 and CDR2 (germline): LGHNA, YSLEER. This CDR3 has 17 amino acids. V trimming: 0 bases; J trimming: 1 base; junction bases outside the gene matches: 7. CDR3 in amino acids: CASSQDLGAGGSYEQYF. The CDR3 DNA is TGCGCCAGCAGCCAAGATCTAGGGGCGGGGGGGTCCTACGAGCAGTACTTC.

This rearrangement joins TRBV11-2 to TRBJ2-2; 9 nucleotides align to TRBD1. Germline-derived CDR1 and CDR2 are SGHAT and FQNNGV. J lost 2 bases, V lost 1 base, and 5 bases had no gene match. This CDR3 contains 17 residues. This CDR3 is CASSLGTGALNTGELFF. CDR3 nucleotides: TGTGCCAGCAGCTTAGGGACAGGGGCCCTTAACACCGGGGAGCTGTTTTTT.

CDR3 residues: CASSLSDGKGNPLHF. The CDR3 nucleotides read TGTGCCAGCAGCTTATCCGACGGCAAAGGAAATCCCCTCCACTTT. V is TRBV11-2 and J is TRBJ1-6, with D hard to call. The CDR3 spans 15 residues. Between the trimmed V and J ends, which lost 2 bases and 13 bases, there was a span of 18 bases. Germline V gene data show CDR1 as SGHAT and CDR2 as FQNNGV.

This clone was observed a handful of times. This sequence joins TRBV6-6 and TRBJ1-4; possibly TRBD1 for D (5 bases). The CDR3 extends over 13 amino acids. V shed 6 bases and J shed 5 bases, with 10 bases lying between them. In germline, CDR1 is MNHNY, CDR2 SVGAGI (reference sequence). CDR3 sequence: CASSRDWNEKLFF. CDR3 DNA: TGTGCCAGCAGCAGGGATTGGAATGAAAAACTGTTTTTT.